These T cell receptor beta chains were read from a single sample in a study of T cell responses to AZD1222 COVID-19 vaccine. Using immunoSEQ multiplex PCR, the repertoire was profiled, and TCRdb retains in-frame clones only, with some absent. The sample contains some 150,000 clones, more than 85% of which appear only once. Sequenced material: peripheral blood, taken on day 0 of AZD1222 vaccination. The receptors were gathered from an adult in good health. Each CDR3 is given with its conserved first and last residue. The D gene is left open where the match is weak. Rows may omit the clone size; those that give it use once, few, many or a size class.

>NA|NA|TRBJ2-7|TRBV19
CASSIPPGDGNYEQYF
TGTGCCAGTAGTATCCCCCCCGGGGACGGGAACTACGAGCAGTACTTC
>NA|NA|TRBJ2-5|TRBV19
CASSGSETQYF
TGTGCCAGTAGTGGGTCAGAGACCCAGTACTTC
>NA|NA|TRBJ2-7|TRBV5-1
CASKSFSSYEQYF
TGCGCCAGCAAGAGTTTCAGCTCCTACGAGCAGTACTTC
>NA|once|TRBJ2-3|TRBV15
CATSSRLSTDTQYF
TGTGCCACCAGCAGCCGACTGAGCACAGATACGCAGTATTTT
>TRBD2|NA|TRBJ2-1|TRBV11-2
CASSATSGRPNRDEQFF
TGTGCCAGCAGCGCGACTAGCGGGAGACCCAACCGGGATGAGCAGTTCTTC
>TRBD2|NA|TRBJ2-7|TRBV7-6
CASSLRLAEVYEQYF
TGTGCCAGCAGCTTGAGACTAGCGGAGGTCTACGAGCAGTACTTC
>TRBD1|NA|TRBJ1-2|TRBV4-1
CASSQSPGGNGYTF
TGCGCCAGCAGCCAATCCCCAGGGGGTAATGGCTACACCTTC
>NA|NA|TRBJ2-5|TRBV7-9
CASHNRGDQETQYF
TGTGCCAGCCACAATCGAGGGGACCAAGAGACCCAGTACTTC
>NA|NA|TRBJ2-3|TRBV12-3/TRBV12-4
CASSPRTAATQYF
TGTGCCAGCAGTCCAAGGACCGCAGCTACGCAGTATTTT
>NA|NA|TRBJ1-3|TRBV6-5
CASMGSSGNTIYF
TGTGCCAGCATGGGCAGCTCTGGAAACACCATATATTTT
>NA|NA|TRBJ2-1|TRBV18
CASSPGGEQFF
TGTGCCAGCTCACCGGGGGGTGAGCAGTTCTTC
>TRBD1|NA|TRBJ2-7|TRBV19
CASSIEGQPYEQYF
TGTGCCAGTAGTATAGAGGGACAGCCCTACGAGCAGTACTTC
>TRBD2|NA|TRBJ2-1|TRBV10-2
CASSDLPSGTYNEQFF
TGCGCCAGCAGTGATTTGCCTAGCGGGACCTACAATGAGCAGTTCTTC
>NA|NA|TRBJ1-5|TRBV28
CASSLSRQPQHF
TGTGCCAGCAGTTTATCGCGCCAGCCCCAGCATTTT
>NA|NA|TRBJ2-1|TRBV7-9
CASRRDTHNEQFF
TGTGCCAGCAGAAGGGACACGCACAATGAGCAGTTCTTC
>NA|NA|TRBJ2-2|TRBV10-1
CASSEGRGNTGELFF
TGCGCCAGCAGTGAGGGCCGGGGGAACACCGGGGAGCTGTTTTTT
>NA|NA|TRBJ1-2|TRBV5-4
CASSTDLQVNYGYTF
TGTGCCAGCAGCACGGATCTACAGGTTAACTATGGCTACACCTTC
>TRBD2|NA|TRBJ2-6|TRBV6-5
CASSYREAGANVLTF
TGTGCCAGCAGTTATCGGGAGGCTGGGGCCAACGTCCTGACTTTC
>TRBD2|NA|TRBJ2-7|TRBV2
CASRRAGGPVYEQYF
TGTGCCAGCAGGAGAGCGGGAGGGCCAGTTTACGAGCAGTACTTC
>NA|NA|TRBJ2-2|TRBV24-1
CATSDSSTPGELFF
TGTGCCACCAGTGATTCCTCCACCCCCGGGGAGCTGTTTTTT
>NA|NA|TRBJ1-3|TRBV20-1
CSASRAASGNTIYF
TGCAGTGCTAGTAGGGCAGCCTCTGGAAACACCATATATTTT
>NA|few|TRBJ1-2|TRBV7-8
CASSLTRTVTNYGYTF
TGTGCCAGCAGCTTAACCAGGACAGTGACTAACTATGGCTACACCTTC
>TRBD2|NA|TRBJ2-5|TRBV5-6
CASSGIPGTSVQETQYF
TGTGCCAGCAGCGGTATTCCCGGGACTAGCGTCCAAGAGACCCAGTACTTC
>TRBD2|NA|TRBJ2-7|TRBV6-5
CASSLAVAGDRYF
TGTGCCAGCAGCCTAGCGGTAGCGGGAGACAGGTACTTC
>TRBD1|NA|TRBJ2-1|TRBV5-1
CASSLGQGSEQFF
TGCGCCAGCAGCTTGGGACAGGGTAGTGAGCAGTTCTTC
>TRBD1|NA|TRBJ2-7|TRBV7-8
CASSLLPGTGNSYEQYF
TGTGCCAGCAGCTTATTACCCGGGACAGGGAACTCCTACGAGCAGTACTTC
>NA|NA|TRBJ1-1|TRBV11-2
CASSSVRSPPEAFF
TGTGCCAGCAGCTCAGTACGGTCCCCCCCTGAAGCTTTCTTT
>TRBD2|NA|TRBJ2-1|TRBV30
CAWSVGDGRRFNEQFF
TGTGCCTGGAGTGTAGGAGACGGGAGGAGGTTCAATGAGCAGTTCTTC
>TRBD1|NA|TRBJ2-5|TRBV2
CASSQTDPGGETQYF
TGTGCCAGCAGCCAAACAGATCCAGGGGGAGAGACCCAGTACTTC